One and the same sample provided the 26 T cell receptor beta chains below, sequenced in a study of regulatory T cells in long-lasting Graves disease. Building of the TCR beta libraries involved iRepertoire HTBI primers and Arm-PCR of CDR3 regions. Using its own MiXCR run on the multiplex PCR reads, TCRdb lists one record per CDR3 protein. The table includes approximately 360,000 distinct CDR3 sequences, approximately 25% detected once. Time point: persistent/refractory GD, antithyroid drugs over 5 years with positive TRAb. PBMC RNA served as the TCR library source. The specimen was peripheral blood mononuclear cells (PBMCs), collected when the disease was refractory, from a patient treated with antithyroid drugs. Source of these receptors: a woman aged 40-49 years with Graves disease.

V is TRBV2 and J is TRBJ1-2, with 7 nucleotides matching TRBD1. Germline V gene lookup returns CDR1 SNHLY and CDR2 FYNNEI. This CDR3 has 17 residues. Germline trimming cut 6 bases from V and 4 bases from J; bases unmatched to any gene: 17. CDR3 sequence (DNA): TGTGCCAGCAGCTTGGGTCTAAACAGGGGCGGCGGCTATGGCTACACCTTC. This gives the protein CASSLGLNRGGGYGYTF.

This clonotype was seen a handful of times. The chain joins TRBV20-1 to TRBJ2-3; TRBD2 might be the D (5 bases). CDR1 is DFQATT, CDR2 SNEGSKA, per germline (reference sequence). Trimming cost V 1 base and J 6 bases, with 20 bases left between them. This CDR3 spans 16 amino acids. The CDR3 spells CSARGPGIDSIDTQYF. CDR3 DNA sequence: TGCAGTGCTAGAGGTCCCGGGATTGACTCCATTGATACGCAGTATTTT.

The chain couples TRBV30 to TRBJ2-7; weak D call: TRBD1 (6 bases). Trimming cost V 3 bases and J 1 base, with 10 bases left between them. This CDR3 spans 13 amino acids. The germline gives CDR1 GTSNPN, CDR2 SVGIG (reference sequence). In DNA form, the CDR3 reads TGTGCCTGGAGCACAGGGAGTTCCTACGAGCAGTACTTC. This sequence encodes CAWSTGSSYEQYF.

J is TRBJ2-1 and V is TRBV28; 9 bases map to TRBD2. The germline CDR1 and CDR2 sequences are MDHEN and SYDVKM. V lost 1 base to trimming and J lost 8 bases; unmatched junction nucleotides: 15. This CDR3 has 18 residues. DNA of the CDR3: TGTGCCAGCAGTTTATTTCGTCGCGGGAGGGCCAGTGGGCATGAGCAGTTCTTC. This translates into CASSLFRRGRASGHEQFF.

This clonotype has more than one count but fewer than ten. V is TRBV5-5 and J is TRBJ1-1; no reliable D call. Germline CDR1 and CDR2: SGHKS and YYEKEE (reference sequence). The V end was cut by 5 bases, the J end by 3 bases, with 17 bases between. The CDR3 covers 15 residues. Written as DNA, the CDR3 is TGTGCCAGCAGGTCTCTAATAACGAGGGACACTGAAGCTTTCTTT. It specifies CASRSLITRDTEAFF.

This clonotype showed up many times. The chain couples TRBV20-1 to TRBJ2-5; no definite D call. The CDR3 length is 12 residues. Trimming cost V 2 bases and J 5 bases, with 9 bases left between them. Germline CDR1 and CDR2: DFQATT and SNEGSKA (reference sequence). The CDR3 DNA is TGCAGTGCTAGAAGGCCTGGGGAGACCCAGTACTTC. Its protein product is CSARRPGETQYF.

V gene TRBV7-3 combines with J gene TRBJ2-6, with 7 bases aligning to TRBD2. There are 17 residues in the CDR3. The V gene's germline CDR1 is SGHTA and CDR2 FQGTGA. Trimming removed 5 bases from V and 3 bases from J; junction bases left unmatched: 10. CDR3 DNA: TGTGCCAGCAGCCCTAAAGGGAGGGCCGATGGGGCCAACGTCCTGACTTTC. Residues: CASSPKGRADGANVLTF.

The table lists this clonotype with a few counts. The chain couples TRBV12-3 or TRBV12-4 to TRBJ2-7, with unresolved D. With 3 bases removed from V and 7 bases from J, the gap between germline ends came to 10 bases. The CDR3 has 12 amino acids. The CDR3 loop reads CASSFNPWEQYF. In nucleotides, the CDR3 is TGTGCCAGCAGTTTCAACCCTTGGGAGCAGTACTTC.

CDR3 coding DNA: TGCAGCGTTGTCAGGACGTCTACAGATACGCAGTATTTT. Encoded protein: CSVVRTSTDTQYF. The V and J genes are TRBV29-1 and TRBJ2-3; no reliable D call. The CDR3 length is 13 residues. V was clipped by 4 bases and J by 3 bases, with 11 bases between them. The germline V gene encodes CDR1 SQVTM and CDR2 ANQGSEA.

Concerning this clonotype: Since a much larger clone is just one base distant, this may be a read error. The chain has TRBV12-3 or TRBV12-4 and TRBJ2-5; TRBD1 aligns across 9 bases. This CDR3 region has 13 residues. CDR3 DNA: TGTGCCAGCGGGACAGGGTCACCGGAGACCCAGCACTTC. Translation: CASGTGSPETQHF.

The V gene is TRBV6-9, the J gene TRBJ1-1, with 9 bases aligning to TRBD1. V trimming: 4 bases; J trimming: 11 bases; junction bases outside the gene matches: 5. The CDR3 runs 12 residues. Germline CDR1 MNHGY, CDR2 SVAAGI. CDR3 loop: CASSSDRGIAFF. CDR3 sequence (DNA): TGTGCCAGCAGTTCGGACAGGGGAATTGCTTTCTTT.

This clonotype has ten or more counts. This rearrangement joins TRBV6-1 to TRBJ2-2; 9 nucleotides line up with TRBD2. V lost 6 bases to trimming and J lost 6 bases; unmatched junction nucleotides: 8. The CDR3 has 15 residues. Germline V lookup: CDR1 MNHNS, CDR2 SASEGT. The CDR3 coding sequence is TGTGCCAGCAGATCGGGACTAGCTCGGGCCGGGGAGCTGTTTTTT. This encodes CASRSGLARAGELFF.

Many counts were recorded for this clonotype. The chain has TRBV12-3 or TRBV12-4 and TRBJ1-5; TRBD1 is a possible D gene (6 bases). The V gene lost 2 bases and the J gene lost 6 bases, with 14 bases spanning the gap. The CDR3 sequence is 15 residues long. The CDR3 loop reads CASSLSRGRGQPQHF. The DNA of the CDR3 is TGTGCCAGCAGTTTATCCAGGGGACGAGGTCAGCCCCAGCATTTT.

This clonotype has more than one count but fewer than ten. V usage is TRBV9 and J usage is TRBJ1-1; no reliable D call. This CDR3 is 14 amino acids long. CDR1 is SGDLS and CDR2 is YYNGEE in the germline V gene. The V end lost 4 bases, the J end lost 4 bases, and 14 bases lay between the germline ends. CDR3: CASSRVREVTEAFF. The CDR3, as DNA: TGTGCCAGCAGCCGCGTGAGGGAGGTCACTGAAGCTTTCTTT. The full variable domain, with the rest looked up from reference TRBV9 and TRBJ1-1, is DSGVTQTPKHLITATGQRVTLRCSPRSGDLSVYWYQQSLDQGLQFLIQYYNGEERAKGNILERFSAQQFPDLHSELNLSSLELGDSALYFCASSRVREVTEAFFGQGTRLTVV.

This clonotype has at least ten counts. This sequence joins TRBV28 and TRBJ1-5; D gene uncertain. Germline V gives CDR1 MDHEN, CDR2 SYDVKM. Trimming cost V 4 bases and J 6 bases, with 7 bases left between them. This CDR3 spans 12 amino acids. The CDR3 loop reads CASSSHLQPQHF. CDR3 DNA: TGTGCCAGCAGTTCTCACCTTCAGCCCCAGCATTTT.

There are many counts of this clonotype. V is TRBV24-1 and J is TRBJ2-2; D not certain. The CDR3 covers 12 residues. The V end lost 8 bases, the J end lost 2 bases, and 5 bases lay between the germline ends. Per germline, CDR1 KGHDR and CDR2 SFDVKD. The DNA for the CDR3 is TGTGCCACCATGGGTAACACCGGGGAGCTGTTTTTT. It yields the protein CATMGNTGELFF.

In its sample, this clonotype was seen many times. The chain joins TRBV6-1 to TRBJ2-7; 8 bases line up with TRBD2. V trimming: 6 bases; J trimming: 5 bases; junction bases outside the gene matches: 9. The germline CDR1 and CDR2 sequences are MNHNS and SASEGT. The CDR3 consists of 14 residues. CDR3 DNA sequence: TGTGCCAGCAGCCCGGGACTAGTTTCCCACGAGCAGTACTTC. Its protein product is CASSPGLVSHEQYF.

This clonotype showed up many times. The V call is TRBV2, the J call TRBJ2-5; D is perhaps TRBD2 (5 bases). The V gene lost 7 bases and the J gene lost 1 base, with 10 bases spanning the gap. This CDR3 has 13 residues. Germline V gives CDR1 SNHLY, CDR2 FYNNEI. The CDR3 bases are TGTGCCAGCATGAGCGGAGCCCAAGAGACCCAGTACTTC. Translated, it gives CASMSGAQETQYF.

This clonotype turned up a few times. The V gene is TRBV3-1, the J gene TRBJ2-7, with 8 nucleotides matching TRBD2. CDR1 and CDR2 (germline): LGHDT, YNNKEL (reference sequence). J was trimmed by 5 bases and V by 4 bases; bases with no gene match: 7. The CDR3 totals 14 residues. DNA for the CDR3: TGTGCCAGCAGCCTCAGCGGGAGTCTCGACGAGCAGTACTTC. This codes for CASSLSGSLDEQYF.

Concerning this clonotype itself: A much bigger clone sits one base away, suggesting this may be a read error. The chain is built from TRBV10-3 and TRBJ2-1; 9 bases are shared with TRBD1. Per germline, CDR1 ENHRY and CDR2 SYGVKD. The CDR3 loop spans 12 amino acids. V was clipped by 10 bases and J by 10 bases; unmatched bases: 8. The CDR3 DNA is TGTGCCACAAGACAGGGGGACTACGAGCAGTTCTTC. Translating it yields CATRQGDYEQFF.

The V call is TRBV20-1, the J call TRBJ2-5; 8 bases fit TRBD2. The germline V gene has CDR1 DFQATT and CDR2 SNEGSKA (reference sequence). This CDR3 contains 17 residues. The CDR3 spells CIGGAGTRSAVSETQYF. In DNA form, the CDR3 reads TGCATCGGCGGGGCCGGGACTAGGAGTGCCGTATCGGAGACCCAGTACTTC.

This clonotype was found many times. The chain couples TRBV6-1 to TRBJ2-5, with TRBD2 identical over 8 bases. Per germline, CDR1 MNHNS and CDR2 SASEGT. This CDR3 region has 17 residues. The junction had 14 bases not matched to a gene; V was cut back by 7 bases and J by 1 base. This CDR3 is CASTGVVLAVFQETQYF. The CDR3 bases are TGTGCCAGCACTGGTGTCGTACTAGCGGTTTTCCAAGAGACCCAGTACTTC.

This clonotype was counted a few times. The chain has TRBV20-1 and TRBJ2-3, with 9 bases matching TRBD2. The CDR3 extends over 15 amino acids. Germline CDR1 and CDR2: DFQATT and SNEGSKA (reference sequence). V was clipped by 1 base and J by 4 bases; unmatched bases: 6. The CDR3 sequence is CSARVAGVGADTQYF. The CDR3 coding sequence is TGCAGTGCTAGAGTAGCGGGAGTTGGGGCAGATACGCAGTATTTT.

This clonotype has just a few counts. In DNA, the CDR3 is TGCAGTGCTAGGGACAGACCGATCTCTGGAAACACCATATATTTT. As protein: CSARDRPISGNTIYF. The chain uses TRBV20-1 and TRBJ1-3; tentative D call: TRBD1 (6 bases). Deletions cut 3 bases from V and 0 bases from J, with 12 bases between. Germline CDR1 DFQATT, CDR2 SNEGSKA (reference sequence). The CDR3 has 15 amino acids.

The rearrangement uses TRBV27 and TRBJ2-2; possible D gene TRBD1, 6 bases. From germline, CDR1 is MNHEY and CDR2 SMNVEV (reference sequence). V gave up 5 bases and J gave up 7 bases, with 23 bases separating them. This CDR3 comprises 17 residues. DNA of the CDR3: TGTGCCAGCAGTCACCCGACAGGCGTAGTAACAAGCGGGGAGCTGTTTTTT. Residues: CASSHPTGVVTSGELFF.

This clonotype has at least ten counts. The chain combines TRBV7-2 with TRBJ2-5; TRBD1 agrees at 10 bases. This CDR3 spans 15 amino acids. Germline CDR1 and CDR2: SGHTA and FQGNSA. The ends lost 4 bases at V and 1 base at J; junction bases unmatched: 3. CDR3 nucleotide sequence: TGTGCCAGCAGCTCCGGGACAGGGGCCCAAGAGACCCAGTACTTC. Its translation is CASSSGTGAQETQYF.